Listed below are T cell receptor beta chains from one sample, sequenced in a study of blood T cell repertoires in COVID-19. TCRdb keeps only in-frame clones here, not all; method: immunoSEQ multiplex PCR. The data hold about 160,000 clones, with more than 90% observed a single time. The specimen was peripheral blood. Source of these receptors: a man aged 45-65 years with acute or convalescent COVID-19. Both conserved end residues are part of each CDR3. The D gene is left open where the match is weak. Clone size is shown for a subset of rows, as once, few, many or a class of expanded clone.

>-|TRBV7-9|TRBJ2-1|-
CASSLVAAYYNEQFF
TGTGCCAGCAGCTTAGTAGCGGCTTACTACAATGAGCAGTTCTTC
>-|TRBV9|TRBJ2-2|-
CASSPLPGELFF
TGTGCCAGCAGCCCCCTTCCCGGGGAGCTGTTTTTT
>-|TRBV7-9|TRBJ2-2|TRBD2
CASSTRLAGAPGELFF
TGTGCCAGCAGCACGCGACTAGCGGGTGCCCCCGGGGAGCTGTTTTTT
>-|TRBV18|TRBJ1-6|TRBD1
CASSLRTGVGSPLHF
TGTGCCAGCTCACTACGGACAGGAGTAGGTTCACCCCTCCACTTT
>-|TRBV4-1|TRBJ1-1|-
CASSQEGGNTEAFF
TGCGCCAGCAGCCAAGAGGGGGGGAACACTGAAGCTTTCTTT
>-|TRBV7-8|TRBJ1-6|-
CASSSPSHVSGLNNSPLHF
TGTGCCAGCAGCAGCCCAAGCCATGTTAGTGGGCTGAATAATTCACCCCTCCACTTT
>-|TRBV7-9|TRBJ2-7|TRBD1
CASSSRTGWYEQYF
TGTGCCAGCAGCTCCCGGACAGGTTGGTACGAGCAGTACTTC
>-|TRBV4-3|TRBJ2-3|-
CASSQELDPDTQYF
TGCGCCAGCAGCCAAGAGTTAGATCCAGATACGCAGTATTTT
>-|TRBV19|TRBJ1-1|TRBD1
CASSMDRDRSEAFF
TGTGCCAGTAGTATGGACAGGGATAGGTCTGAAGCTTTCTTT
>-|TRBV7-8|TRBJ2-1|-
CASSLAPRGSSYNEQFF
TGTGCCAGCAGCTTAGCTCCCCGTGGGAGCTCCTACAATGAGCAGTTCTTC
>-|TRBV21-1|TRBJ1-4|-
CASSKGFSRTGCLVSNEKLFF
TGTGCCAGCAGCAAAGGGTTCAGCCGGACAGGATGTCTCGTGTCTAATGAAAAACTGTTTTTT
>-|TRBV15|TRBJ1-6|-
CATSRDRGTRNSPLHF
TGTGCCACCAGCAGAGATCGCGGGACCCGGAATTCACCCCTCCACTTT
>-|TRBV18|TRBJ1-1|-
CASSLHEDTEAFF
TGTGCCAGCTCCCTGCACGAGGACACTGAAGCTTTCTTT
>-|TRBV13|TRBJ1-5|-
CASSLRGTQPQHF
TGTGCCAGCAGCTTACGGGGGACTCAGCCCCAGCATTTT
>few|TRBV10-3|TRBJ2-1|-
CAISVGQGQNNEQFF
TGTGCCATCAGTGTAGGGCAGGGCCAGAACAATGAGCAGTTCTTC
>-|TRBV3-1/TRBV3-2|TRBJ2-2|TRBD2
CASSPGTSGATGELFF
TGTGCCAGCAGCCCCGGGACTAGCGGGGCCACCGGGGAGCTGTTTTTT
>-|TRBV9|TRBJ2-5|TRBD1
CASTRTGRWYQETQYF
TGTGCCAGCACCCGGACAGGGCGTTGGTACCAAGAGACCCAGTACTTC
>-|TRBV15|TRBJ1-2|-
CATSRGRDRTYYGYTF
TGTGCCACCAGCAGAGGACGAGACAGGACATACTATGGCTACACCTTC
>-|TRBV10-1|TRBJ1-1|-
CASIRQKMNTEAFF
TGCGCCAGCATCCGACAGAAAATGAACACTGAAGCTTTCTTT
>-|TRBV5-1|TRBJ2-7|-
CASHSGGTSSYEQYF
TGCGCCAGCCATTCTGGGGGGACGAGCTCCTACGAGCAGTACTTC
>-|TRBV6-2/TRBV6-3|TRBJ2-6|-
CASSYFGRVTPSGANVLTF
TGTGCCAGCAGTTACTTTGGGCGGGTCACCCCCTCTGGGGCCAACGTCCTGACTTTC
>-|TRBV19|TRBJ2-2|-
CASSSSYGGGELFF
TGTGCCAGTAGTTCCTCCTACGGGGGTGGGGAGCTGTTTTTT
>-|TRBV10-3|TRBJ2-3|-
CAISPRESDTQYF
TGTGCCATCAGTCCCCGGGAGTCAGATACGCAGTATTTT
>-|TRBV6-5|TRBJ2-2|-
CASITGHWNTGELFF
TGTGCCAGCATTACGGGACACTGGAACACCGGGGAGCTGTTTTTT
>-|TRBV30|TRBJ1-2|TRBD1
CAWSYTGQGQGYTF
TGTGCCTGGAGTTATACGGGACAGGGGCAGGGCTACACCTTC
>-|TRBV28|TRBJ1-5|-
CASSPVEGLPTQQPQHF
TGTGCCAGCAGCCCGGTGGAGGGGCTTCCCACCCAGCAGCCCCAGCATTTT
>-|TRBV3-1/TRBV3-2|TRBJ2-7|TRBD2
CASSPGGSGAYEQYF
TGTGCCAGCAGCCCCGGTGGTAGCGGGGCCTACGAGCAGTACTTC
>-|TRBV28|TRBJ2-7|TRBD2
CASSPGTTSEQYF
TGTGCCAGCAGCCCTGGGACTACTTCCGAGCAGTACTTC
>-|TRBV4-2|TRBJ1-1|-
CASSVGDTNTEAFF
TGTGCCAGCAGCGTAGGGGATACGAACACTGAAGCTTTCTTT
>-|TRBV12-3/TRBV12-4|TRBJ2-5|-
CASSSGARETQYF
TGTGCCAGCAGTTCAGGGGCGAGAGAGACCCAGTACTTC
>once|TRBV24-1|TRBJ2-1|-
CATSDHSGYYNEQFF
TGTGCCACCAGTGACCATAGCGGCTACTACAATGAGCAGTTCTTC
>-|TRBV9|TRBJ1-3|-
CASSVAGQSFSGNTIYF
TGTGCCAGCAGCGTAGCCGGACAGAGTTTCTCTGGAAACACCATATATTTT
>-|TRBV7-9|TRBJ2-2|TRBD2
CASSAGDGAGELFF
TGTGCCAGCAGCGCGGGAGATGGCGCCGGGGAGCTGTTTTTT